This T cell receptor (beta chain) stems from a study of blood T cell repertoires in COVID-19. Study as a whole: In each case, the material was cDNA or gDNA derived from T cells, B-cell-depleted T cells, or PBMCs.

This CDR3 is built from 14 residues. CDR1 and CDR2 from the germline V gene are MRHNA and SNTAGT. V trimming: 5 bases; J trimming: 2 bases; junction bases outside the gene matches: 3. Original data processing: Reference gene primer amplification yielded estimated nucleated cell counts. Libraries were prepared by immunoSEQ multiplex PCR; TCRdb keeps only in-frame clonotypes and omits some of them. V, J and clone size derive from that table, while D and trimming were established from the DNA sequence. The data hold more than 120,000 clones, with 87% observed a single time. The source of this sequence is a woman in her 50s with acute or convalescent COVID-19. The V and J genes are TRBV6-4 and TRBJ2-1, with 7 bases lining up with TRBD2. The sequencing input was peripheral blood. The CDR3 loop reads CASSSSGPYNEQFF. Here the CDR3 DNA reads TGTGCCAGCAGTTCTAGCGGACCCTACAATGAGCAGTTCTTC.